Below, 8 T cell receptor beta chains from the same sample are listed, as sequenced in a study of T cell responses to AZD1222 COVID-19 vaccine. Sequencing was performed with immunoSEQ multiplex PCR; in TCRdb, only in-frame clones are kept and a portion is missing. The sample yields around 130,000 clones, roughly 86% seen once. Sample: peripheral blood, taken 28 days after the second AZD1222 dose. The source of these receptors is an adult who received the AZD1222 COVID-19 vaccine.

J is TRBJ2-2 and V is TRBV5-5, with D perhaps TRBD2 (6 bases). The CDR3 runs to 14 residues. Germline V lookup: CDR1 SGHKS, CDR2 YYEKEE (reference sequence). Trimming removed 2 bases at V and 3 bases at J, with 8 bases between. The CDR3 DNA follows: TGTGCCAGCAGCTTTGGAGGGTACACCGGGGAGCTGTTTTTT. Its protein is CASSFGGYTGELFF.

This rearrangement joins TRBV9 to TRBJ1-2, with 7 bases identical to TRBD1. The CDR3 is made up of 15 amino acids. Trimming removed 5 bases from V and 4 bases from J; junction bases left unmatched: 11. Germline V lookup: CDR1 SGDLS, CDR2 YYNGEE. This chain's CDR3 is CASSGTDRALYGYTF. In nucleotides, the CDR3 is TGTGCCAGCAGTGGAACCGACAGGGCACTCTATGGCTACACCTTC.

The table lists this clone with a few counts. V is TRBV7-2 and J is TRBJ2-1; the D is unclear. V lost 1 base to trimming and J lost 7 bases, with 11 bases between them. This CDR3 region has 14 residues. CDR1 is SGHTA and CDR2 is FQGNSA in the germline V gene. In DNA, the CDR3 is TGTGCCAGCAGCTTAGGTACATTCGGGAATGAGCAGTTCTTC. Protein sequence: CASSLGTFGNEQFF.

V gene TRBV6-5 combines with J gene TRBJ2-2, with a tentative D call TRBD1 (7 bases). This CDR3 is 16 amino acids long. V lost 0 bases and J lost 3, with 11 bases in between. Germline V gives CDR1 MNHEY, CDR2 SVGAGI. The CDR3 bases are TGTGCCAGCAGTTACTCCCCCAGGGGGGACACCGGGGAGCTGTTTTTT. This translates into CASSYSPRGDTGELFF.

J is TRBJ2-1 and V is TRBV30, with TRBD2 matching over 10 bases. The length of the CDR3 is 15 residues. The germline V gene encodes CDR1 GTSNPN and CDR2 SVGIG (reference sequence). The trim removed 3 bases at V and 8 bases at J, leaving 10 bases unmatched. The CDR3 protein is CAWRGGLASRHEQFF. In nucleotides, the CDR3 is TGTGCCTGGAGGGGGGGACTAGCGTCCAGGCATGAGCAGTTCTTC.

In this sample, this clone turned up a few times. The gene calls are TRBV5-1 and TRBJ2-5; 14 nucleotides match TRBD2. The CDR3 consists of 17 residues. V shed 4 bases, J shed 5 bases, and the junction held 10 bases outside the gene matches. Germline CDR1 SGHRS, CDR2 YFSETQ. The CDR3 region has the DNA TGCGCCAGCAGCCTGGGGACTAGCGGGAGATTGAGGGAGACCCAGTACTTC. Its protein is CASSLGTSGRLRETQYF.

CDR3 sequence reads: CASSLTSSQETQYF. Written as DNA, the CDR3 is TGTGCCAGCAGCCTAACTAGCAGCCAAGAGACCCAGTACTTC. The rearrangement uses TRBV2 and TRBJ2-5; D perhaps matches TRBD2 (6 bases). The germline CDR1 and CDR2 sequences are SNHLY and FYNNEI. V lost 6 bases to trimming and J lost 1 base, with 12 bases between them. The CDR3 extends over 14 amino acids.

The chain recombines TRBV20-1 with TRBJ1-2, with TRBD1 as a possible D gene (5 bases). The CDR3 is 11 residues long. Trimming removed 3 bases at V and 9 bases at J, with 11 bases between. Germline V gene lookup returns CDR1 DFQATT and CDR2 SNEGSKA (reference sequence). The CDR3 reads CSASSRERYTF. In DNA, the CDR3 is TGCAGTGCTAGTTCCAGGGAGCGCTACACCTTC.